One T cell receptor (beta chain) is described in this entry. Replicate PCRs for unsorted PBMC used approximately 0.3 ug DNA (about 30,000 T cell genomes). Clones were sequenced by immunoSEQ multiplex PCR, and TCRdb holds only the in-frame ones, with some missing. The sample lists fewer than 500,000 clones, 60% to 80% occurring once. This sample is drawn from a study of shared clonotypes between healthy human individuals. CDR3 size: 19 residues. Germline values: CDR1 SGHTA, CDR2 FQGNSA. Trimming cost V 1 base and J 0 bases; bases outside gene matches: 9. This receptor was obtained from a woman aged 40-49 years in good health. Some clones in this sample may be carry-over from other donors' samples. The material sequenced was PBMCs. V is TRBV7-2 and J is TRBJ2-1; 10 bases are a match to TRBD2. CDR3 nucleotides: TGTGCCAGCAGCTTAGGTGGGCAATTAGCGGGAGGCTCCTACAATGAGCAGTTCTTC. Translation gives CASSLGGQLAGGSYNEQFF.